These 21 T cell receptor beta chains originate from one sample sequenced in a study of CD8 T cells in ankylosing spondylitis. In TCRdb, the 5' RACE reads were re-called with MiXCR into one record per CDR3 protein. The sample lists some 270,000 distinct CDR3 sequences, roughly a third occurring once. The specimen was blood, either unsorted or a sorted T cell fraction (not recorded which). All receptors derive from a male donor with ankylosing spondylitis or in good health (not recorded which).

In its sample, this clonotype was seen a few times. This sequence joins TRBV6-6 and TRBJ2-1; D is ambiguous. This CDR3 contains 12 residues. In germline, CDR1 is MNHNY, CDR2 SVGAGI (reference sequence). The germline V and J ends were trimmed by 5 bases and 8 bases, with 10 bases remaining between them. CDR3 coding DNA: TGTGCCAGCAGTCCTAGAGGTGATGAGCAGTTCTTC. Protein product: CASSPRGDEQFF.

This clonotype appeared a few times. The chain employs TRBV15 and TRBJ2-6, with D unresolved. Per the germline V gene, CDR1 is LNHNV and CDR2 is YYDKDF (reference sequence). Trimming removed 2 bases from V and 9 bases from J, with 5 bases in between. The CDR3 length is 12 residues. This CDR3 is CATSRSRNVLTF. The CDR3 DNA sequence: TGTGCCACCAGCAGATCCCGCAACGTCCTGACTTTC. Together with reference TRBV15 and TRBJ2-6, the CDR3 gives the full variable domain: DAMVIQNPRYQVTQFGKPVTLSCSQTLNHNVMYWYQQKSSQAPKLLFHYYDKDFNNEADTPDNFQSRRPNTSFCFLDIRSPGLGDTAMYLCATSRSRNVLTFGAGSRLTVL.

This chain uses TRBV2 with TRBJ1-2; D unresolved. The V gene lost 7 bases and the J gene lost 3 bases, with 12 bases spanning the gap. The CDR3 spans 13 residues. Germline V lookup: CDR1 SNHLY, CDR2 FYNNEI. The CDR3 loop reads CASMFRADYGYTF. CDR3 nucleotide sequence: TGTGCCAGCATGTTCCGGGCAGACTATGGCTACACCTTC.

The V and J genes are TRBV29-1 and TRBJ2-1; TRBD1 matches at 9 bases. The CDR3 extends over 14 amino acids. V dropped 7 bases and J dropped 8; count of bases not matched to a gene: 12. Germline V gene data show CDR1 as SQVTM and CDR2 as ANQGSEA. CDR3 region: CSGLLRDREYEQFF. The CDR3 nucleotides read TGCAGCGGCCTTCTCCGGGACAGGGAATATGAGCAGTTCTTC.

This clonotype was picked up a small number of times. This chain uses TRBV12-3 or TRBV12-4 with TRBJ1-1; possibly TRBD1 for D (5 bases). The CDR3 extends over 13 amino acids. V dropped 8 bases and J dropped 1 base, with 11 bases sitting between them. The CDR3 DNA sequence: TGTGCCAGCTTCGACAGCCAGAACACTGAAGCTTTCTTT. Its protein product is CASFDSQNTEAFF.

J is TRBJ2-3 and V is TRBV7-3; 10 nucleotides align to TRBD1. CDR1 is SGHTA, CDR2 FQGTGA, per germline. This CDR3 spans 17 amino acids. Trimming cost V 1 base and J 3 bases; bases outside gene matches: 7. The CDR3 region has the DNA TGTGCCAGCAGCTTAATGGGGACAGGGGCGCAGACAGATACGCAGTATTTT. Translating gives CASSLMGTGAQTDTQYF.

The V gene is TRBV20-1, the J gene TRBJ2-6; D not certain. The CDR3 contains 13 residues. The germline gives CDR1 DFQATT, CDR2 SNEGSKA (reference sequence). Between the trimmed V and J ends, which lost 4 bases and 2 bases, there was a span of 6 bases. The CDR3 DNA reads as TGCAGTGCTACGATAGCTGGGGCCAACGTCCTGACTTTC. Protein sequence: CSATIAGANVLTF.

This clonotype was recorded at least ten times. CDR3 coding DNA: TGTGCCATCAGTGAAGGTGGCGGTAACAATCAGCCCCAGCATTTT. Its protein product is CAISEGGGNNQPQHF. The chain couples TRBV10-3 to TRBJ1-5; no clear D gene. Germline CDR1 is ENHRY and CDR2 is SYGVKD. The CDR3 covers 15 residues. V dropped 3 bases and J dropped 3 bases, with 12 bases sitting between them.

This rearrangement joins TRBV9 to TRBJ2-3, with D perhaps assigned TRBD1 or TRBD2 (5 bases each). The CDR3 has 17 residues. The germline V gene has CDR1 SGDLS and CDR2 YYNGEE. Trimming left V 0 bases short and J 6 bases short, with 20 bases between. DNA of the CDR3: TGTGCCAGCAGCGTAGTCTGGGGGTCCTCCCAAAAGGATACGCAGTATTTT. Protein product: CASSVVWGSSQKDTQYF.

V is TRBV5-6 and J is TRBJ2-3, with 13 bases that match TRBD2. Germline CDR1 SGHDT, CDR2 YYEEEE. CDR3 length equals 16 residues. The trim removed 5 bases at V and 4 bases at J, leaving 7 bases unmatched. DNA for the CDR3: TGTGCCAGCAGTCCCAGACTAGCGGGGGGTCCAGATACGCAGTATTTT. Its protein is CASSPRLAGGPDTQYF.

This clonotype was detected a few times. V is TRBV6-5 and J is TRBJ2-4; D possibly corresponds to TRBD2 (5 bases). There are 14 residues in the CDR3. Trimming removed 4 bases at V and 9 bases at J, with 16 bases between. CDR1 is MNHEY, CDR2 SVGAGI, per germline. The CDR3 coding sequence is TGTGCCAGCAGTTCGTCCCGGCTAGAGGGCATTCAGTACTTC. Its protein product is CASSSSRLEGIQYF.

This clonotype was observed a single time. V and J are TRBV27 and TRBJ2-6; 7 positions agree with TRBD1. Germline trimming cut 5 bases from V and 0 bases from J; bases unmatched to any gene: 7. CDR1 is MNHEY, CDR2 SMNVEV, per germline (reference sequence). The length of the CDR3 is 17 residues. For the CDR3, the DNA is TGTGCCAGCAGTGCTCCGTACAGGGGCTCTGGGGCCAACGTCCTGACTTTC. Protein sequence: CASSAPYRGSGANVLTF.

This clonotype was counted between two and nine times. The V gene is TRBV27, the J gene TRBJ2-1; 9 bases are shared with TRBD1. The germline gives CDR1 MNHEY, CDR2 SMNVEV (reference sequence). Losses at the gene ends were 5 bases for V and 2 bases for J; bases not matched to a gene: 10. The CDR3 is 17 residues long. CDR3 amino acids: CASSPTTGGLPYNEQFF. The CDR3 nucleotides read TGTGCCAGCAGTCCTACCACAGGGGGCTTGCCCTACAATGAGCAGTTCTTC.

The chain couples TRBV7-2 to TRBJ2-1; D might be TRBD1 (5 bases). This CDR3 is built from 14 residues. V gave up 3 bases and J gave up 5 bases, with 11 bases separating them. Germline V gene sequence: CDR1 SGHTA, CDR2 FQGNSA. The CDR3 DNA reads as TGTGCCAGCAGCTTGGGGCAGTCAAACAATGAGCAGTTCTTC. This gives the protein CASSLGQSNNEQFF.

In this sample, this clonotype turned up a few times. The chain recombines TRBV20-1 with TRBJ2-5; tentatively, D is TRBD1 or TRBD2 (5 bases each). The germline V gene encodes CDR1 DFQATT and CDR2 SNEGSKA (reference sequence). The CDR3 length is 12 residues. The V gene lost 6 bases and the J gene lost 5 bases, with 13 bases spanning the gap. CDR3 in amino acids: CSARLGVETQYF. CDR3 DNA sequence: TGCAGTGCCCGGTTGGGGGTTGAGACCCAGTACTTC.

This clonotype appeared a few times. The chain carries TRBV6-5 and TRBJ1-3; tentatively, D is TRBD1 (6 bases). Deletions cut 4 bases from V and 2 bases from J, with 15 bases between. The CDR3 contains 16 residues. CDR1 is MNHEY and CDR2 is SVGAGI in the germline V gene. The CDR3 region is CASSSWSGAAGNTIYF. The CDR3 region has the DNA TGTGCCAGCAGTTCCTGGTCGGGGGCGGCTGGAAACACCATATATTTT.

The rearrangement joins TRBV11-2 to TRBJ2-7, with D perhaps matching TRBD1 (5 bases). The CDR3 covers 15 residues. Germline CDR1 reads SGHAT; CDR2 reads FQNNGV. Trimming removed 5 bases from V and 2 bases from J, with 16 bases in between. CDR3 amino acids: CASSLDTRAPYEQYF. The CDR3 DNA reads TGTGCCAGCAGCCTCGATACCAGGGCCCCCTACGAGCAGTACTTC. The full variable domain, completed using reference TRBV11-2 and TRBJ2-7, is EAGVAQSPRYKIIEKRQSVAFWCNPISGHATLYWYQQILGQGPKLLIQFQNNGVVDDSQLPKDRFSAERLKGVDSTLKIQPAKLEDSAVYLCASSLDTRAPYEQYFGPGTRLTVT.

In this sample, this clonotype turned up a few times. The chain is built from TRBV20-1 and TRBJ1-1; TRBD1 might be the D (5 bases). Trimming removed 3 bases from V and 1 base from J, with 9 bases in between. The CDR3 is 13 amino acids. Per germline, CDR1 DFQATT and CDR2 SNEGSKA (reference sequence). The CDR3: CSASRGKNTEAFF. CDR3 DNA sequence: TGCAGTGCTAGTCGGGGGAAGAACACTGAAGCTTTCTTT.

Only a few counts were recorded for this clonotype. The rearrangement joins TRBV7-9 to TRBJ2-7, with TRBD2 matching 10 bases. The V gene's germline CDR1 is SEHNR and CDR2 FQNEAQ (reference sequence). V lost 5 bases and J lost 6; bases outside the gene matches: 10. There are 15 residues in the CDR3. CDR3 sequence (DNA): TGTGCCAGCAGCCCTACGGGACTAGCGTTGGGCGAGCAGTACTTC. This codes for CASSPTGLALGEQYF.

The chain has TRBV7-6 and TRBJ2-5; no reliable D call. The length of the CDR3 is 11 residues. V lost 8 bases and J 5 bases, leaving 9 bases between the germline ends. Germline V gives CDR1 SGHVS, CDR2 FNYEAQ. The CDR3 DNA reads as TGTGCCAGCGCGCTTGGGGAGACCCAGTACTTC. It codes for CASALGETQYF.

V gene TRBV20-1 combines with J gene TRBJ2-3, with 11 bases fitting TRBD2. J was trimmed by 1 base and V by 7 bases; bases with no gene match: 7. Germline CDR1 and CDR2: DFQATT and SNEGSKA (reference sequence). This CDR3 is built from 15 residues. The CDR3 region is CSVTSSGGGTDTQYF. Here the CDR3 DNA reads TGCAGTGTGACAAGTAGCGGGGGGGGCACAGATACGCAGTATTTT.